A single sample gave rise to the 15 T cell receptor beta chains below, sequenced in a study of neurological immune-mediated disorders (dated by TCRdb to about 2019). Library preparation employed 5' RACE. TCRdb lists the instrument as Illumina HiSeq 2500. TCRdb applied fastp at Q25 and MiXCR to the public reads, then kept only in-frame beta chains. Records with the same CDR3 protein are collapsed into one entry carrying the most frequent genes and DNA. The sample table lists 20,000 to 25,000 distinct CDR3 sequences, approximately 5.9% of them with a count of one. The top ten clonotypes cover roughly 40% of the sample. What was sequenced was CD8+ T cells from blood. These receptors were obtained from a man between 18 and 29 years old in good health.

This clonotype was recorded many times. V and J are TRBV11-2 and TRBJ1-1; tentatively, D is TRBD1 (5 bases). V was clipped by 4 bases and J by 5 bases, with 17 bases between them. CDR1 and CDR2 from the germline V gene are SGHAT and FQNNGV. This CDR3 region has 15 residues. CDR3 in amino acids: CASSSFPGERTEAFF. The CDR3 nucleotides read TGTGCCAGCAGCTCATTTCCGGGGGAGAGGACTGAAGCTTTCTTT.

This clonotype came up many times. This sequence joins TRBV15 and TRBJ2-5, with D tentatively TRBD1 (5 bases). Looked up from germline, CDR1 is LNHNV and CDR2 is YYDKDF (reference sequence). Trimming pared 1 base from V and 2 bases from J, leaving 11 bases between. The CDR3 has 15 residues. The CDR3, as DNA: TGTGCCACCAGCAGAGTGGACACCCTTCAAGAGACCCAGTACTTC. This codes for CATSRVDTLQETQYF.

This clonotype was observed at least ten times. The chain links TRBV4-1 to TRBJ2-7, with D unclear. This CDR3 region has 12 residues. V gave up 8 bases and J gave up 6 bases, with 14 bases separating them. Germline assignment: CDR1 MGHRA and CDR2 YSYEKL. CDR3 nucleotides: TGCGCCAGCGGATCAACATCAGTCGAGCAGTACTTC. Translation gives CASGSTSVEQYF.

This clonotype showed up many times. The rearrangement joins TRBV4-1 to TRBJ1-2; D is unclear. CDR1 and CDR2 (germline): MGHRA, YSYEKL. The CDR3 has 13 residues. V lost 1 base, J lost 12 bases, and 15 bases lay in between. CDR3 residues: CASSQAKGPADTF. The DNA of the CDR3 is TGCGCCAGCAGCCAAGCGAAAGGCCCCGCAGACACCTTC.

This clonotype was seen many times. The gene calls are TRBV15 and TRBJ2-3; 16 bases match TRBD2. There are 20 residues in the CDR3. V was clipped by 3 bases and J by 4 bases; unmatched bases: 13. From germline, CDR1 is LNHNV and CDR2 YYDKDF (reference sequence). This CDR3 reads CATSSPPGLAGGRIADTQYF. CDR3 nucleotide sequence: TGTGCCACCAGCAGCCCCCCGGGACTAGCGGGGGGGCGGATAGCAGATACGCAGTATTTT.

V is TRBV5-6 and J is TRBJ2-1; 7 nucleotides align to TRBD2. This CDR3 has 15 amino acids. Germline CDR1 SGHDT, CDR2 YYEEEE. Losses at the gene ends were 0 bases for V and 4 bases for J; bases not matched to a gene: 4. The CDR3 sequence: CASSLGTRGYNEQFF. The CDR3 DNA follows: TGTGCCAGCAGCTTGGGGACGCGGGGGTACAATGAGCAGTTCTTC.

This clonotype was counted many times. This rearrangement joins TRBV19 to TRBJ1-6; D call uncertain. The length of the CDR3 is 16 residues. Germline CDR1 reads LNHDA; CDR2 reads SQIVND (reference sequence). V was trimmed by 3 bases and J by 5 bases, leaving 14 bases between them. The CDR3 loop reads CASSILSSGDNSPLHF. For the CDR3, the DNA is TGTGCCAGTAGTATTTTGTCCTCAGGCGATAATTCACCCCTCCACTTT.

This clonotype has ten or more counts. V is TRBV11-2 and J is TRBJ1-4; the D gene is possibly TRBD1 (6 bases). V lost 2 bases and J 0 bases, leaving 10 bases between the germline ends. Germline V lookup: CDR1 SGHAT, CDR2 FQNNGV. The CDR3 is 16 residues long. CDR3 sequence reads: CASSLFRQATNEKLFF. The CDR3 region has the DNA TGTGCCAGCAGCTTATTCCGACAGGCAACTAATGAAAAACTGTTTTTT.

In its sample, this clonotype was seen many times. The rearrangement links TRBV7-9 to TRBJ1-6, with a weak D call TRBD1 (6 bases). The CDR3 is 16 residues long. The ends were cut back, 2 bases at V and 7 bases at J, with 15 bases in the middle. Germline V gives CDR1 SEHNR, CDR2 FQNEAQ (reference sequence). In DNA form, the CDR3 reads TGTGCCAGCAGCTTATCCGAACCGGGACACAATTCACCCCTCCACTTT. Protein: CASSLSEPGHNSPLHF.

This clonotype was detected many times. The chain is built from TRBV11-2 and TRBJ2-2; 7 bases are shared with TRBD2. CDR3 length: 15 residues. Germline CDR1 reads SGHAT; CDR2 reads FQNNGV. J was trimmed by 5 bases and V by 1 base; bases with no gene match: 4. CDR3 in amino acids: CASSLVAGVTGELFF. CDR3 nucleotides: TGTGCCAGCAGCTTAGTGGCGGGGGTGACCGGGGAGCTGTTTTTT. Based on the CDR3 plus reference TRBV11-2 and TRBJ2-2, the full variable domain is EAGVAQSPRYKIIEKRQSVAFWCNPISGHATLYWYQQILGQGPKLLIQFQNNGVVDDSQLPKDRFSAERLKGVDSTLKIQPAKLEDSAVYLCASSLVAGVTGELFFGEGSRLTVL.

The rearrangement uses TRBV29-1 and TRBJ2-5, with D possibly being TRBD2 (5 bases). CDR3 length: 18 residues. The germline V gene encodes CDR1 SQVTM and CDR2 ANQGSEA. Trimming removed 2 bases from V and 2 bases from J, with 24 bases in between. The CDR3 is CSVERPPSTRKLQETQYF. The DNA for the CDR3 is TGCAGCGTTGAAAGGCCCCCTTCCACTAGAAAACTACAAGAGACCCAGTACTTC.

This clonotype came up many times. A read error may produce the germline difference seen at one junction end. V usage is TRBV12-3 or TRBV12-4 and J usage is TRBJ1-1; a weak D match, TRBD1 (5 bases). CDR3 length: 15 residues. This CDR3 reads CVSSLPTGGLTEAFF. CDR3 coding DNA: TGTGTCAGCAGTTTACCGACCGGGGGACTCACTGAAGCTTTCTTT.

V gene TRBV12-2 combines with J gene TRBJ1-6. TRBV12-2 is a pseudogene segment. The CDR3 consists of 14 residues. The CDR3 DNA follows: TGTGCAAGTCGCTTAGTGCGGAGGGTCATACCCCTCCACTTT. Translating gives CASRLVRRVIPLHF.

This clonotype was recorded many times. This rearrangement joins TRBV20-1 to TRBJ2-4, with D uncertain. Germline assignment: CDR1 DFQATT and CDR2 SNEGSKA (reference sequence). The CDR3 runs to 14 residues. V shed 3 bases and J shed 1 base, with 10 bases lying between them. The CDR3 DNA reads TGCAGTGCTAGGGGCGTTTCGGCCAAAAACATTCAGTACTTC. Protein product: CSARGVSAKNIQYF.

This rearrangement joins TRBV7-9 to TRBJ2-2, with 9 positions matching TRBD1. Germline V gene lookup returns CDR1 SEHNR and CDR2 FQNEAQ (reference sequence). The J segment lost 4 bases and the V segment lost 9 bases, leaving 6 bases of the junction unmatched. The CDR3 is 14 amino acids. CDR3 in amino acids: CASPGTGPTGELFF. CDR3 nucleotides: TGTGCCAGTCCCGGGACAGGGCCCACCGGGGAGCTGTTTTTT.